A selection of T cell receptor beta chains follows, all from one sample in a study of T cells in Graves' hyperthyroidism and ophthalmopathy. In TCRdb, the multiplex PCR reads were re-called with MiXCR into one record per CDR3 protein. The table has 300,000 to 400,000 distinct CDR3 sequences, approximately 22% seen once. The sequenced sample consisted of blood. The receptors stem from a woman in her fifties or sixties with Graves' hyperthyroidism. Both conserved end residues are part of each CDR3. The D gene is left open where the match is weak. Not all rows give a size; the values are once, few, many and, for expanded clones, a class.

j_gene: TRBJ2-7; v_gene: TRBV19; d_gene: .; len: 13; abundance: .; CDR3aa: CASSISEGYEQYF; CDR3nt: TGTGCCAGTAGTATAAGCGAGGGCTACGAGCAGTACTTC
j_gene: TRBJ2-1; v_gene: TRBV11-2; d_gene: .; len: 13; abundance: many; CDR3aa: CASSSSLAVEQFF; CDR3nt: TGTGCCAGCAGCTCATCTCTGGCGGTTGAGCAGTTCTTC
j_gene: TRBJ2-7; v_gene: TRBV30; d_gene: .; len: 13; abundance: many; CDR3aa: CAWRLKQGYEQYF; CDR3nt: TGTGCCTGGAGGTTGAAACAGGGCTACGAGCAGTACTTC
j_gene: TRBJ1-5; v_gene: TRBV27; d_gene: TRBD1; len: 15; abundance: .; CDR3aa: CASSSGQPGGQPQHF; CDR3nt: TGTGCCAGCAGTTCGGGACAGCCCGGTGGTCAGCCCCAGCATTTT
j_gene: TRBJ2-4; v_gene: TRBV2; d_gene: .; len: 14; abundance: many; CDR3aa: CASSAGTSGNIQYF; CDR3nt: TGTGCCAGCAGTGCAGGGACAAGTGGAAACATTCAGTACTTC
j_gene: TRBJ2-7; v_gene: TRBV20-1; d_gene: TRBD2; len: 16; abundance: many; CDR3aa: CSARLAGDSPAYEQYF; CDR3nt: TGCAGTGCTCGACTAGCGGGTGATAGCCCGGCCTACGAGCAGTACTTC
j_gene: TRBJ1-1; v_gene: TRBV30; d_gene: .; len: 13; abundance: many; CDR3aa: CAWSVMPNTEAFF; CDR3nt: TGTGCCTGGAGTGTAATGCCGAACACTGAAGCTTTCTTT
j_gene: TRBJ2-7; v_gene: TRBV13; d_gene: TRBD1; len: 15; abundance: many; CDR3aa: CASSLARDRLYEQYF; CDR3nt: TGTGCCAGCAGCTTAGCCCGGGACAGGCTCTACGAGCAGTACTTC
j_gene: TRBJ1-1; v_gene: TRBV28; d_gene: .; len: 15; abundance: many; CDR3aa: CASSFRGFSNTEAFF; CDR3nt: TGTGCCAGCAGTTTCAGAGGGTTTTCTAACACTGAAGCTTTCTTT
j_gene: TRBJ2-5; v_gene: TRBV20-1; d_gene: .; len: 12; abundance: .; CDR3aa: CSARSRQETQYF; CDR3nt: TGCAGTGCTAGAAGCAGGCAAGAGACCCAGTACTTC
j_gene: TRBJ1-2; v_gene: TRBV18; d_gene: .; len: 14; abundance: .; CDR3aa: CASSPPSNSYGYTF; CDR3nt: TGTGCCAGCTCACCACCGTCCAACAGCTATGGCTACACCTTC
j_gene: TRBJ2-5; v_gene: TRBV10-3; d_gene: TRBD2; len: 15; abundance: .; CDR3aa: CAIRGTSGGQETQYF; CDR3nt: TGTGCCATCAGGGGGACTAGCGGGGGGCAAGAGACCCAGTACTTC
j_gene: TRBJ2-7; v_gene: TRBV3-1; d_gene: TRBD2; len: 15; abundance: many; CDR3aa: CASSQNSGKSGEQYF; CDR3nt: TGTGCCAGCAGCCAAAATAGCGGGAAGTCCGGCGAGCAGTACTTC
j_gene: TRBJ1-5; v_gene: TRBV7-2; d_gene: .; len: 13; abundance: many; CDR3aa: CASSLDQQRPQHF; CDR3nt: TGTGCCAGCAGCTTAGACCAACAGCGCCCCCAGCATTTT
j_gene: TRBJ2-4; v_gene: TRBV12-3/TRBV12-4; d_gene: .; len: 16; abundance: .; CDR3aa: CASSLGLPLGKNIQYF; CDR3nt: TGTGCCAGCAGTTTGGGGCTCCCCTTAGGCAAAAACATTCAGTACTTC
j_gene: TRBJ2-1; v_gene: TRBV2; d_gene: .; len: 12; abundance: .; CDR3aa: CASSASRGEQFF; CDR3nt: TGTGCCAGCAGCGCTTCTAGAGGTGAGCAGTTCTTC
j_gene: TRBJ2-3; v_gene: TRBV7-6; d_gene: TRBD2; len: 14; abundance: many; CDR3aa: CASRSGRALDTQYF; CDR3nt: TGTGCCAGCAGAAGCGGGAGGGCCTTGGATACGCAGTATTTT
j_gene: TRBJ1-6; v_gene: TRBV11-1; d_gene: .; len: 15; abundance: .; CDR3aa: CASSAQGNYNSPLHF; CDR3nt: TGTGCCAGCAGCGCACAGGGAAACTATAATTCACCCCTCCACTTT
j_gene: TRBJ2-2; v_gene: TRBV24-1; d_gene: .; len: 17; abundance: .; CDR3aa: CATSGPLRSGFTGELFF; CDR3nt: TGTGCCACCAGCGGGCCCCTTCGGTCGGGGTTCACCGGGGAGCTGTTTTTT
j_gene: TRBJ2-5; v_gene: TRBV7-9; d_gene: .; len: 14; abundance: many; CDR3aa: CASSRDLLQETQYF; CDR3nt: TGTGCCAGCAGCCGCGACCTCTTACAAGAGACCCAGTACTTC
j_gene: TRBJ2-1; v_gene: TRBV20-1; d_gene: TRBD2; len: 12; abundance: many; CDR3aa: CSASGGADEQFF; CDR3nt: TGCAGTGCTAGCGGGGGGGCGGATGAGCAGTTCTTC
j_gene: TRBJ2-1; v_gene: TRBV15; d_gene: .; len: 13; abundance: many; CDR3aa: CATSRDFSNEQFF; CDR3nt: TGTGCCACCAGCAGAGATTTCTCGAATGAGCAGTTCTTC
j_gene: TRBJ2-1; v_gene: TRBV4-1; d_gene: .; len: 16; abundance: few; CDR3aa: CASSQEARPNYNEQFF; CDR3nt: TGCGCCAGCAGCCAAGAAGCGAGACCTAACTACAATGAGCAGTTCTTC
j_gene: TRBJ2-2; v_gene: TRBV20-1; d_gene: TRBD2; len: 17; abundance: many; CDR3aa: CSAPGLAGGPKTGELFF; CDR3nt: TGCAGTGCCCCGGGACTAGCGGGAGGGCCTAAAACCGGGGAGCTGTTTTTT
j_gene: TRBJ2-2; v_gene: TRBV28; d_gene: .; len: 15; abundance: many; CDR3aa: CASSLPDLGSGELFF; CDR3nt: TGTGCCAGCAGTTTACCCGACCTCGGGTCCGGGGAGCTGTTTTTT
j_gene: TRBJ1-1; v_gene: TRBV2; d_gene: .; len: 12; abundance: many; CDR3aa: CASRRFATEAFF; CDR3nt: TGTGCCAGCAGGAGGTTTGCTACTGAAGCTTTCTTT
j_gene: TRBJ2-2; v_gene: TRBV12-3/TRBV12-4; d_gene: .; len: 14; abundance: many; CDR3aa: CASSPLAGTGELFF; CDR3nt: TGTGCCAGCAGCCCATTGGCTGGGACCGGGGAGCTGTTTTTT
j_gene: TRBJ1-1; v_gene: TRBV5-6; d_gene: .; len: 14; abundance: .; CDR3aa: CASTSTGRNTEAFF; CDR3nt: TGTGCCAGCACCTCAACGGGCCGGAATACTGAAGCTTTCTTT
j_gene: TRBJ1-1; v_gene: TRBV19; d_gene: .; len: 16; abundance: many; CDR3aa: CASSPVIGGGRTEAFF; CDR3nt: TGTGCCAGTAGTCCCGTTATTGGAGGGGGTCGCACTGAAGCTTTCTTT
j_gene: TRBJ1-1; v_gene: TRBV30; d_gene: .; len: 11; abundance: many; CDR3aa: CAWKGDTEAFF; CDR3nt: TGTGCCTGGAAGGGTGACACTGAAGCTTTCTTT
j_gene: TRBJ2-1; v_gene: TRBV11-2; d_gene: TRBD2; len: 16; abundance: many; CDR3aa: CASSSPPGLAGNEQFF; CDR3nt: TGTGCCAGCAGCTCACCCCCGGGACTAGCGGGAAATGAGCAGTTCTTC
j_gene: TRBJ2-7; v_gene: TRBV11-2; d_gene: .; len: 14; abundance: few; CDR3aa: CASSQLGNSYEQYF; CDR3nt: TGTGCCAGCAGCCAGCTGGGGAACTCCTACGAGCAGTACTTC
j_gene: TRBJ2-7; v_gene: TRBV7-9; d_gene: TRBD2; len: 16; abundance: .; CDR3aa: CASSSTAGTHSYEQYF; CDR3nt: TGTGCCAGCAGCTCCACAGCGGGAACACACTCCTACGAGCAGTACTTC
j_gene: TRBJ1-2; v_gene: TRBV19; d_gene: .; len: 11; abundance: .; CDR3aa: CASSILGAYTF; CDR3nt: TGTGCCAGTAGTATTTTGGGGGCTTACACCTTC
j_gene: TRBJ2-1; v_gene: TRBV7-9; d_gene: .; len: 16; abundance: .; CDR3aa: CASSPLEGGRYNEQFF; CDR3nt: TGTGCCAGCAGCCCCCTAGAGGGAGGACGTTACAATGAGCAGTTCTTC
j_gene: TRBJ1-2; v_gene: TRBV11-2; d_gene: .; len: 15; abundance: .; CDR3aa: CASSSIIGGFKGYTF; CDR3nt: TGTGCCAGCAGCTCCATTATCGGCGGCTTCAAAGGCTACACCTTC
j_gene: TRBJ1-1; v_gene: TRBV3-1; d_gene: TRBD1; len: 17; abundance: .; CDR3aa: CASSQGPNRGENTEAFF; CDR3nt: TGTGCCAGCAGCCAAGGGCCGAACAGGGGGGAGAACACTGAAGCTTTCTTT
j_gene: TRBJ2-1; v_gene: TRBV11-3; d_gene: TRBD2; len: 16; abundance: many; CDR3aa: CASSSHSGSSYNEQFF; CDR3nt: TGTGCCAGCAGCTCCCATAGCGGGAGCTCCTACAATGAGCAGTTCTTC
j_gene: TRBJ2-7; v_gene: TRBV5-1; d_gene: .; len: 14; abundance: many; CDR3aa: CASSLSGSRDEQYF; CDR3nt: TGCGCCAGCAGCTTATCCGGGTCCCGTGACGAGCAGTACTTC
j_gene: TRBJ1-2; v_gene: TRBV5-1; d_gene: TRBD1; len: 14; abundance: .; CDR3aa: CASSIADRARGYTF; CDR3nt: TGCGCCAGCAGCATCGCCGACAGGGCGCGCGGCTACACCTTC
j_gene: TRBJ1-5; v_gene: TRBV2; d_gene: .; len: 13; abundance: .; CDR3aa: CASSEQNYQPQHF; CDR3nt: TGTGCCAGCAGTGAACAGAATTATCAGCCCCAGCATTTT
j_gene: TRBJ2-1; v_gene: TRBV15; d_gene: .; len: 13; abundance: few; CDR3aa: CATSRDPSSEQFF; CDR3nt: TGTGCCACCAGCAGAGATCCCTCTAGCGAGCAGTTCTTC
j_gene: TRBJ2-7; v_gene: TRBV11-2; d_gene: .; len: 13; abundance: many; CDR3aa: CASSLVSRYEQYF; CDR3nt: TGTGCCAGCAGCTTAGTTTCTCGCTACGAGCAGTACTTC
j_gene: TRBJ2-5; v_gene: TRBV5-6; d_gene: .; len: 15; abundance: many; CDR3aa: CASSQLGGFQETQYF; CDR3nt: TGTGCCAGCAGCCAGCTGGGAGGATTTCAAGAGACCCAGTACTTC
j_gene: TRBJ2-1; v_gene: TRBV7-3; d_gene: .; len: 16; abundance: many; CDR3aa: CASSLMASSPYNEQFF; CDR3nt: TGTGCCAGCAGCTTAATGGCGTCTAGCCCGTACAATGAGCAGTTCTTC